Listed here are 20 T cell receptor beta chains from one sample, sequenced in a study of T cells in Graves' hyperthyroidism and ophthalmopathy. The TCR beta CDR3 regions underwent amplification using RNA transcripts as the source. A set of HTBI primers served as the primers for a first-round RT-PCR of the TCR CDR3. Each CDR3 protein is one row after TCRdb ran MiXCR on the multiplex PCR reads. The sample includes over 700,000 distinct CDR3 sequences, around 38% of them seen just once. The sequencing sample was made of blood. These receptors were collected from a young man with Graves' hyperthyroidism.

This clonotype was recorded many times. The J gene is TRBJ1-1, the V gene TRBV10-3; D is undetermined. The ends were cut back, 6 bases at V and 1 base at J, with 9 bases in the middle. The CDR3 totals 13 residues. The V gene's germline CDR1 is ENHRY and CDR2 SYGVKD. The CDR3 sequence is CAIRDPGNTEAFF. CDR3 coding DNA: TGTGCCATCAGAGATCCGGGGAACACTGAAGCTTTCTTT.

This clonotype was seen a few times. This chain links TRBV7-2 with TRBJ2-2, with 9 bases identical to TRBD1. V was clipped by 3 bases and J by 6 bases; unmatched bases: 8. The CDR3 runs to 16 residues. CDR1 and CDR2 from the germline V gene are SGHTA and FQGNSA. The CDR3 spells CASSLVGQGVAGELFF. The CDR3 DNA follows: TGTGCCAGCAGCTTGGTGGGACAGGGTGTCGCCGGGGAGCTGTTTTTT.

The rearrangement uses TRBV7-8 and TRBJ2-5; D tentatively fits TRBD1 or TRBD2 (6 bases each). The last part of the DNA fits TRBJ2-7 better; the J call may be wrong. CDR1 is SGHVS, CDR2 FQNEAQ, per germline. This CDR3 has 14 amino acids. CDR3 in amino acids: CASSLQVRGHEQYF. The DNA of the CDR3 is TGTGCCAGCAGCTTACAAGTTCGGGGGCACGAGCAGTACTTC.

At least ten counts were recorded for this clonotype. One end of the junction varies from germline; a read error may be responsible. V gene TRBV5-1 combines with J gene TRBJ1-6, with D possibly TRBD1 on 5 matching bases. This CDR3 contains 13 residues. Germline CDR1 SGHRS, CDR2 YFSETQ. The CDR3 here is CASSLGGDSPLHF. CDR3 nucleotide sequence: TGTGCCAGCAGCTTAGGAGGGGATTCACCCCTCCACTTT.

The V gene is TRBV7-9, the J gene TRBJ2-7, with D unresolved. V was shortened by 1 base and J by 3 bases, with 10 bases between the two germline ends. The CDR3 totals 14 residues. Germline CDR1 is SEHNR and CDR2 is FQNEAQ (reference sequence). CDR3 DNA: TGTGCCAGCAGCTTAGGAGGCTTTAACTACGAGCAGTACTTC. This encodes CASSLGGFNYEQYF.

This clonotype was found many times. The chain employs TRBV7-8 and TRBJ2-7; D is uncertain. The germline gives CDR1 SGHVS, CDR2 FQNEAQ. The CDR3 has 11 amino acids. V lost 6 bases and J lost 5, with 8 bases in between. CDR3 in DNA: TGTGCCAGCAGGGCAAGGGACGAGCAGTACTTC. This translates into CASRARDEQYF.

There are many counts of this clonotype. The CDR3 DNA follows: TGTGCCAGTGGGATGGGAGACGACACTGAAGCTTTCTTT. Translation gives CASGMGDDTEAFF. The V and J genes are TRBV10-3 and TRBJ1-1; the D is unclear. V lost 10 bases, J lost 3 bases, and 15 bases lay in between. Germline CDR1 reads ENHRY; CDR2 reads SYGVKD. The CDR3 sequence is 13 residues long.

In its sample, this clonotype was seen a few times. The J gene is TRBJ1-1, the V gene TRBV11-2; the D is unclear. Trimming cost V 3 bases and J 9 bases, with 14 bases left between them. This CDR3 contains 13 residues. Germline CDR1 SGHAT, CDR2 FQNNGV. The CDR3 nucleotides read TGTGCCAGCAGCTTGATGCGGGAGAGACAAGCTTTCTTT. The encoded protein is CASSLMRERQAFF.

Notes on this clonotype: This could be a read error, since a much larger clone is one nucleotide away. This chain's CDR3 is CATGTGGLGGLSQPQHF. DNA of the CDR3: TGTGCCACCGGGACAGGGGGCCTTGGGGGGCTAAGTCAGCCCCAGCATTTT. The chain links TRBV10-3 to TRBJ1-5, with 12 bases identical to TRBD1. The length of the CDR3 is 17 residues. CDR1 ENHRY and CDR2 SYGVKD come from the germline V gene. Unmatched junction bases numbered 16, after V lost 10 bases and J lost 6 bases.

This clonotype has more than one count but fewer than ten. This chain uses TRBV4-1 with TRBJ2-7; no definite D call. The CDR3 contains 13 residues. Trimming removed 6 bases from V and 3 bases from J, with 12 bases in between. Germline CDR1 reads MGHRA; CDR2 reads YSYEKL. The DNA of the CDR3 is TGCGCCAGCAGTTTCCAAAGCCACTACGAGCAGTACTTC. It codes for CASSFQSHYEQYF.

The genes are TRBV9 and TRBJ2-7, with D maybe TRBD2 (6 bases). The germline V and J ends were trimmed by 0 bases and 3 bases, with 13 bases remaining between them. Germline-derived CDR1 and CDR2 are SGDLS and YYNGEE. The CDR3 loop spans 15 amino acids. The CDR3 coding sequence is TGTGCCAGCAGCGTAGAGGGGACTCCGAGCTACGAGCAGTACTTC. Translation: CASSVEGTPSYEQYF.

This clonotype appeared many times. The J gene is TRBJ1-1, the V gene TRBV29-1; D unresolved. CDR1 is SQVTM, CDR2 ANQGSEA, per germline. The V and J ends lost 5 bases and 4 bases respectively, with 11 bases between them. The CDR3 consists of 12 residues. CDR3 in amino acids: CSVRWTGTEAFF. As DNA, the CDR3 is TGCAGCGTTCGGTGGACTGGCACTGAAGCTTTCTTT.

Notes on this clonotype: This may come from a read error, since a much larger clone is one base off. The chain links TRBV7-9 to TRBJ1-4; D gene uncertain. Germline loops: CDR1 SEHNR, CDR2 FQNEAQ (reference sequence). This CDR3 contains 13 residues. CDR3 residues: CASSSDGLEKLLF. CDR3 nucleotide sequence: TGTGCCAGCAGCTCGGACGGGTTAGAAAAACTGCTTTTT.

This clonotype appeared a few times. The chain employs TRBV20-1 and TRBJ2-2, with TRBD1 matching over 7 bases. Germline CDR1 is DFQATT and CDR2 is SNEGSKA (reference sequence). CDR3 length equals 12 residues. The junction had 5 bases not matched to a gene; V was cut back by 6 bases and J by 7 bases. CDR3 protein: CSARTGVGELFF. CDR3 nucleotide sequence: TGCAGTGCACGAACAGGGGTCGGGGAGCTGTTTTTT.

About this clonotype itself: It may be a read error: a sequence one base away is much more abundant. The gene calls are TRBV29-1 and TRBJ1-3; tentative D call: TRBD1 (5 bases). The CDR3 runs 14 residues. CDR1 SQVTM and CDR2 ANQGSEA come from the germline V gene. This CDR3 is CSVLTVSSGSTIYF. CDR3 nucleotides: TGCAGCGTTCTGACAGTCTCCTCTGGAAGCACCATATATTTT.

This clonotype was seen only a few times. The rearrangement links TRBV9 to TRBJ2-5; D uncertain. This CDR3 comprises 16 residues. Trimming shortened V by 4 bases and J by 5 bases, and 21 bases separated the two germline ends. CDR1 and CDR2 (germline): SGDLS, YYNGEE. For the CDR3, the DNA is TGTGCCAGCAGCTCATCCTCACGAACGTATGGCGAGACCCAGTACTTC. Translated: CASSSSSRTYGETQYF.

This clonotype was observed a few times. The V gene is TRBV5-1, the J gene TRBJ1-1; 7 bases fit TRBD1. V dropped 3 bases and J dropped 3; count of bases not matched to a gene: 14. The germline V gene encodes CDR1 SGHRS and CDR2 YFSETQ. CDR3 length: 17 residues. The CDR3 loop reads CASSSGAWGTVYTEAFF. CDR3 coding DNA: TGCGCCAGCAGCTCGGGGGCGTGGGGGACAGTCTACACTGAAGCTTTCTTT. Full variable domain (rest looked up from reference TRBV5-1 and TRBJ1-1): KAGVTQTPRYLIKTRGQQVTLSCSPISGHRSVSWYQQTPGQGLQFLFEYFSETQRNKGNFPGRFSGRQFSNSRSEMNVSTLELGDSALYLCASSSGAWGTVYTEAFFGQGTRLTVV.

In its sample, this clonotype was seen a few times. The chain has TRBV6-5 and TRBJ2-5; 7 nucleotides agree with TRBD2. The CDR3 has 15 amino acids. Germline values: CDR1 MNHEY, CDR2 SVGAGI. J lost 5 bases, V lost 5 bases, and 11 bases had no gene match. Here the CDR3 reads CASSPASGHGETQYF. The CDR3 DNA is TGTGCCAGCAGTCCTGCTAGCGGTCACGGGGAGACCCAGTACTTC.

CDR3 DNA sequence: TGTGCCAGCAGCTTGGATAGCGGCCTCCAAGAGACCCAGTACTTC. This codes for CASSLDSGLQETQYF. This chain uses TRBV10-3 with TRBJ2-5; maybe TRBD2 (6 bases). Germline lookup yields CDR1 ENHRY and CDR2 SYGVKD. The V and J ends lost 10 bases and 1 base respectively, with 19 bases between them. CDR3 size: 15 residues.

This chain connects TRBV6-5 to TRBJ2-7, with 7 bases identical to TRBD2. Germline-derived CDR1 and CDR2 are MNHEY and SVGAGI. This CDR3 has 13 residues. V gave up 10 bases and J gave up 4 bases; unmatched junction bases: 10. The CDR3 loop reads CATQESLAYEQYF. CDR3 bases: TGTGCCACCCAGGAATCACTAGCGTACGAGCAGTACTTC.